What follows are 6 T cell receptor beta chains derived from one specimen sequenced in a study of T cells in Graves' hyperthyroidism and ophthalmopathy. RNA transcripts served as the template for amplifying TCR beta CDR3 regions. First-round RT-PCR of the TCR CDR3 relied on the HTBI primer set. MiXCR, run by TCRdb on the multiplex PCR reads, gives a single entry per CDR3 protein. The table shows some 370,000 distinct CDR3 sequences, with approximately 17% occurring only once. Sequencing was performed on blood. These receptors originate from a woman aged 25-40 years with Graves' hyperthyroidism that later progressed to Graves' ophthalmopathy.

The genes are TRBV27 and TRBJ2-3, with a tentative D call TRBD1 (5 bases). With 6 bases removed from V and 8 bases from J, the gap between germline ends came to 21 bases. Germline loops: CDR1 MNHEY, CDR2 SMNVEV (reference sequence). The CDR3 covers 15 residues. This chain's CDR3 is CASSQRGGRLGTQYF. The CDR3 coding sequence is TGTGCCAGCAGCCAAAGGGGCGGCCGGTTGGGTACGCAGTATTTT.

The V gene is TRBV20-1, the J gene TRBJ2-7; no reliable D call. The CDR3 is 13 amino acids. The V and J ends lost 5 bases and 2 bases respectively, with 13 bases between them. Germline CDR1 reads DFQATT; CDR2 reads SNEGSKA (reference sequence). The CDR3 loop is CSARTDAAYEQYF. CDR3 DNA sequence: TGCAGTGCTCGCACCGACGCCGCCTACGAGCAGTACTTC.

This clonotype showed up many times. This chain connects TRBV5-8 to TRBJ1-1; D is unclear. Germline V gives CDR1 SGHTS, CDR2 YDEGEE. Trimming removed 4 bases from V and 6 bases from J, with 10 bases in between. CDR3 length equals 12 residues. CDR3: CASSPLRAEAFF. CDR3 DNA sequence: TGTGCCAGCAGCCCGCTCCGTGCTGAAGCTTTCTTT.

This clonotype appeared many times. The rearrangement links TRBV20-1 to TRBJ2-2; 7 positions match TRBD1. This CDR3 spans 14 amino acids. Germline-derived CDR1 and CDR2 are DFQATT and SNEGSKA (reference sequence). Trimming at V came to 3 bases and at J to 6 bases, leaving 7 bases not matched to a gene. In nucleotides, the CDR3 is TGCAGTGCTAGTTGGCAGGGGGTCGCCGGGGAGCTGTTTTTT. Translation gives CSASWQGVAGELFF.

V gene TRBV28 combines with J gene TRBJ1-1; D uncertain. V lost 7 bases and J 0 bases, leaving 9 bases between the germline ends. Germline assignment: CDR1 MDHEN and CDR2 SYDVKM. This CDR3 has 13 amino acids. For the CDR3, the DNA is TGTGCCAGCAACTCACTGGTGAACACTGAAGCTTTCTTT. Protein: CASNSLVNTEAFF.

There are many counts of this clonotype. V is TRBV2 and J is TRBJ1-5, with a weak D call TRBD1 (6 bases). Germline V lookup: CDR1 SNHLY, CDR2 FYNNEI. Trimming pared 6 bases from V and 4 bases from J, leaving 16 bases between. The CDR3 sequence is 15 residues long. This CDR3 reads CASSQSTTGNQPQHF. The CDR3, as DNA: TGTGCCAGCAGCCAATCCACAACAGGGAATCAGCCCCAGCATTTT.